The clone carrying this TCR beta chain was observed many times. Its antigen is undetermined. The data derive from a study of T cell repertoires in cytomegalovirus infection. Germline lookup yields CDR1 SGHVS and CDR2 FQNEAQ. Trimming left V 3 bases short and J 6 bases short, with 12 bases between. The CDR3 is 14 residues long. TCRdb analysed the reads with MiXCR anew, one entry per CDR3 protein. Of about 830,000 distinct CDR3 sequences in the sample, 32% are singletons; the top ten hold 9.5% to 15%. The sequencing here drew on cultured CD8+ T cells from PBMCs, taken from culture after CMV antigen stimulation. The V and J genes are TRBV7-8 and TRBJ2-1; possibly TRBD2 for D (6 bases). The receptor was derived from a human donor in good health (CMV status not recorded). Some clones in this sample may be carry-over from other donors' samples. The CDR3 DNA sequence: TGTGCCAGCAGCTTTCCGGGGGTGCGCAATGAGCAGTTCTTC. As protein: CASSFPGVRNEQFF.